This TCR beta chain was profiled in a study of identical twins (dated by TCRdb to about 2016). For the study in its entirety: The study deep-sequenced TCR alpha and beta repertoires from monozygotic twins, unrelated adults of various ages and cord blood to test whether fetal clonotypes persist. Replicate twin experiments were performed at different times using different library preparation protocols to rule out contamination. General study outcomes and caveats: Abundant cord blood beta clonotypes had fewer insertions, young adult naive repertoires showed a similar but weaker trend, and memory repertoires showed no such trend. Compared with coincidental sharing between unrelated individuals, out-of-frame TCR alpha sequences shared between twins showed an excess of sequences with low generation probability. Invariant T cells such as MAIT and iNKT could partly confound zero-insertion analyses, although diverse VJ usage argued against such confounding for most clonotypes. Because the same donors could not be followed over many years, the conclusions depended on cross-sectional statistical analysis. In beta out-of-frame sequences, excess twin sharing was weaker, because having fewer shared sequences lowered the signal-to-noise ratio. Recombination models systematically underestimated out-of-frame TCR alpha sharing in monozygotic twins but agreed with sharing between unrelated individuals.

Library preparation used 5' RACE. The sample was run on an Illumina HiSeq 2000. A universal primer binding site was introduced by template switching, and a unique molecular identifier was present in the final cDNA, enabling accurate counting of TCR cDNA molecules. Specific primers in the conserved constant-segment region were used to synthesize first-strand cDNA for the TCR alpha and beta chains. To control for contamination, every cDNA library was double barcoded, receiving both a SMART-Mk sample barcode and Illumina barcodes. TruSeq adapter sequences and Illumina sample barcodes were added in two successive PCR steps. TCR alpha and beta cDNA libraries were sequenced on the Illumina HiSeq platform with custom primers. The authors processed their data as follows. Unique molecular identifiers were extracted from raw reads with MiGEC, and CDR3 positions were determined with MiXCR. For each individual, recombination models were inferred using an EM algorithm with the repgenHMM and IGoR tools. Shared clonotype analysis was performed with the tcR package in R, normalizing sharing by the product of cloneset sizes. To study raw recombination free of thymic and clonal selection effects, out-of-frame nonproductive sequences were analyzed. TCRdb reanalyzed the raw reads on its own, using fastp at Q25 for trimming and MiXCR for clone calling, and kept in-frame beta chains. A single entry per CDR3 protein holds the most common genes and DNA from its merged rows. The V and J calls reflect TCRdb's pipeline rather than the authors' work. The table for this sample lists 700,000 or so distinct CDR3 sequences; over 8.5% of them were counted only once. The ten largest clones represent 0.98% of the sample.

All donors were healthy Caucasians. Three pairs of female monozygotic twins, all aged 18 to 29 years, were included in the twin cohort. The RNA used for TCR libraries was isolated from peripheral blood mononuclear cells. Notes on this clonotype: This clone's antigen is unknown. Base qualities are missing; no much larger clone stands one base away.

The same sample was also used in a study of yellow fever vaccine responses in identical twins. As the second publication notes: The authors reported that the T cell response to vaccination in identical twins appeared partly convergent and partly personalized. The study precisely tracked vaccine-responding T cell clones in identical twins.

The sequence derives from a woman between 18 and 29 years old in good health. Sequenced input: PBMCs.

The DNA sequence is TGTGCCAGCAGCTTAGACGGGCGAAGCGGAACCTCCTACGAGCAGTACTTC. Its protein reads: CASSLDGRSGTSYEQYF. Recombination joined TRBV11-2 with TRBJ2-7; the best D guess is TRBD2, with 5 bases matching. CDR1 is given as SGHAT and CDR2 as FQNNGV, both from the germline V gene. V is pared back by 0 bases and J by 0 bases, with 15 bases lying between the germline termini. The CDR3 has 17 amino acids, counting the end cysteine and phenylalanine. Left in the record is the CDR3 DNA by itself, 51 bases read in frame from the first base.